This T cell receptor (beta chain) originates from a study of beta chain features in type 1 diabetes. What was sequenced were expressed TCRB transcripts, since all of the isolated RNA had been reverse transcribed. The table came from immunoSEQ multiplex PCR; TCRdb's copy has only in-frame clones and leaves some out. The sample records 810,000 or so clones, about a sixth being singletons. Whole-study results and caveats: VDJ junctions in type 1 diabetes patients carried more deletions and fewer insertions. HLA effects on TCRB rearrangement stayed unresolved here. Using cDNA template may skew counts toward highly expressing activated cells.

Remarks on this clone: Its antigen is unidentified.

The CDR3 loop spans 15 amino acids. CDR1 SGHTA and CDR2 FQGNSA come from the germline V gene. The genes are TRBV7-2 and TRBJ2-5; 10 bases line up with TRBD1. The J call is doubtful: the DNA matches TRBJ2-7 better. This receptor was taken from a woman younger than 30 in good health. Material for sequencing was naive CD4+ T cells from blood. The CDR3 reads CASSRQGALSYEQYF. CDR3 bases: TGTGCCAGCAGCCGACAGGGGGCGCTTTCCTACGAGCAGTACTTC.